This entry lists 25 T cell receptor beta chains sequenced from one sample in a study of blood T cells in healthy people across ages (dated by TCRdb to 2013 to 2016). The library was prepared using 5' RACE. The reads were generated on an Illumina HiSeq 2500. A second PCR of about 6 to 11 cycles was run with a J-beta primer mix and a sample-barcoded 5' primer. TCRdb cleaned the public reads at Q25 with fastp, built clones with MiXCR and kept in-frame beta chains. Rows with one shared CDR3 protein collapse into an entry with the most common genes and DNA. The table for this sample lists around 1,600,000 distinct CDR3 sequences; about 45% of them were counted only once. The ten largest make up around 4% of the sample. The sample was blood. These receptors were collected from a woman under 30 in good health.

With regard to this clonotype: A much larger clone lies a single base off, so this may be a read error. V usage is TRBV29-1 and J usage is TRBJ2-5; TRBD2 matches 7 bases. Germline V gene lookup returns CDR1 SQVTM and CDR2 ANQGSEA. Trimming removed 5 bases from V and 11 bases from J; junction bases left unmatched: 17. The CDR3 extends over 14 amino acids. The CDR3 bases are TGCAGCGTTCTCAGCGGGATAATCGGCAATGAGCAGTACTTC. Amino acid sequence: CSVLSGIIGNEQYF.

This clonotype was counted once. The chain is built from TRBV4-1 and TRBJ2-7; D possibly corresponds to TRBD1 (6 bases). Germline values: CDR1 MGHRA, CDR2 YSYEKL. Trimming took off 2 bases at V and 4 bases at J, with 18 bases between the two ends. CDR3 size: 16 residues. CDR3 in DNA: TGCGCCAGCAGCCAAACGCTTCAGGGGAGCCCGTACGAGCAGTACTTC. Translation: CASSQTLQGSPYEQYF.

The rearrangement joins TRBV27 to TRBJ2-7; possibly TRBD2 for D (5 bases). The end of the DNA aligns better with TRBJ2-4, so the J call may be wrong. This CDR3 is 15 amino acids long. Germline V gene data show CDR1 as MNHEY and CDR2 as SMNVEV (reference sequence). In DNA, the CDR3 is TGTGCCAGCAGTCGTGGTAGGGCAGGTACTAGCATTCAGTACTTC. This codes for CASSRGRAGTSIQYF.

The chain employs TRBV4-1 and TRBJ2-1; 8 nucleotides align to TRBD2. CDR1 is MGHRA, CDR2 YSYEKL, per germline. V trimming: 6 bases; J trimming: 5 bases; junction bases outside the gene matches: 18. This CDR3 is 18 amino acids long. The DNA for the CDR3 is TGCGCCAGCAGACCAAGATTATCAGCGGGGGCCACTAACAATGAGCAGTTCTTC. Amino acids: CASRPRLSAGATNNEQFF.

The chain combines TRBV7-9 with TRBJ2-1; D is perhaps TRBD2 (6 bases). V lost 0 bases and J 2 bases, leaving 11 bases between the germline ends. The CDR3 spans 16 residues. Germline V gene lookup returns CDR1 SEHNR and CDR2 FQNEAQ (reference sequence). This chain's CDR3 is CASSLAVSGTYNEQFF. The CDR3 DNA reads as TGTGCCAGCAGCTTAGCCGTTAGCGGAACCTACAATGAGCAGTTCTTC.

The V gene is TRBV12-3 or TRBV12-4, the J gene TRBJ2-3, with no clear D. V lost 1 base, J lost 1 base, and 12 bases lay in between. The CDR3 spans 16 residues. The CDR3 sequence: CASSLDATSGTDTQYF. Written as DNA, the CDR3 is TGTGCCAGCAGTTTAGACGCGACTTCCGGCACAGATACGCAGTATTTT.

This chain uses TRBV5-1 with TRBJ1-4; no clear D gene. With 2 bases removed from V and 5 bases from J, the gap between germline ends came to 10 bases. The CDR3 is 14 amino acids. From germline, CDR1 is SGHRS and CDR2 YFSETQ. This chain's CDR3 is CASSFDLLNEKLFF. CDR3 nucleotide sequence: TGCGCCAGCAGCTTTGACCTACTGAATGAAAAACTGTTTTTT.

The chain has TRBV27 and TRBJ1-1; maybe TRBD1 (6 bases). The CDR3 runs to 16 residues. Trimming left V 2 bases short and J 4 bases short, with 17 bases between. The germline CDR1 and CDR2 sequences are MNHEY and SMNVEV (reference sequence). CDR3 nucleotides: TGTGCCAGCAGTTTAGGGGTCCTAACAGGGATCACTGAAGCTTTCTTT. Amino acid sequence: CASSLGVLTGITEAFF.

The chain is built from TRBV29-1 and TRBJ2-5; 9 nucleotides match TRBD1. The trim removed 6 bases at V and 3 bases at J, leaving 8 bases unmatched. This CDR3 region has 14 residues. CDR1 and CDR2 (germline): SQVTM, ANQGSEA. This CDR3 reads CSVAGTGKEETQYF. The CDR3 DNA sequence: TGCAGCGTGGCAGGGACAGGGAAAGAAGAGACCCAGTACTTC.

This clonotype was detected only a few times. The rearrangement uses TRBV29-1 and TRBJ1-2; D is undetermined. CDR3 length: 12 residues. CDR1 is SQVTM and CDR2 is ANQGSEA in the germline V gene. V was trimmed by 3 bases and J by 0 bases, leaving 5 bases between them. CDR3 bases: TGCAGCGTTGATACCGCTAACTATGGCTACACCTTC. Protein product: CSVDTANYGYTF.

CDR3 sequence reads: CSARGGGTEAFF. Here the CDR3 DNA reads TGCAGTGCTAGAGGGGGTGGCACTGAAGCTTTCTTT. This chain joins TRBV20-1 and TRBJ1-1, with unresolved D. Germline V CDR1 and CDR2: DFQATT, SNEGSKA (reference sequence). This CDR3 has 12 amino acids. The germline V and J ends were trimmed by 1 base and 4 bases, with 7 bases remaining between them.

This clonotype was counted between two and nine times. The V gene is TRBV21-1, the J gene TRBJ1-6; the table's TRBD1 call for D was not verified on the DNA. TRBV21-1 is termed a pseudogene. The CDR3 has 21 amino acids. CDR3 nucleotides: TGTGCCAGCAGCAAGTTGCCCCGGACAGGCCCACCTGGTTCCTATAATTCACCCCTCCACTTT. Encoded protein: CASSKLPRTGPPGSYNSPLHF.

The chain recombines TRBV7-2 with TRBJ2-7; 8 positions agree with TRBD2. V lost 1 base, J lost 7 bases, and 9 bases stayed unmatched. Germline V gene data show CDR1 as SGHTA and CDR2 as FQGNSA. The CDR3 is made up of 15 amino acids. CDR3 protein: CASSLDRVAGREQYF. In DNA, the CDR3 is TGTGCCAGCAGCTTAGATCGGGTAGCGGGGAGGGAGCAGTACTTC.

The chain uses TRBV6-1 and TRBJ2-7; 9 bases line up with TRBD2. This CDR3 spans 14 amino acids. Germline lookup yields CDR1 MNHNS and CDR2 SASEGT. J was trimmed by 2 bases and V by 3 bases; bases with no gene match: 2. The CDR3 protein is CASSDLAGAYEQYF. In DNA, the CDR3 is TGTGCCAGCAGTGATTTAGCGGGAGCCTACGAGCAGTACTTC.

The chain employs TRBV14 and TRBJ2-6, with D perhaps TRBD1 (5 bases). V shed 4 bases and J shed 0 bases, with 7 bases lying between them. The CDR3 has 15 residues. The germline gives CDR1 SGHDN, CDR2 FVKESK. The CDR3 DNA follows: TGTGCCAGCAGCCGCAGGGACTCTGGGGCCAACGTCCTGACTTTC. Encoded protein: CASSRRDSGANVLTF.

V and J are TRBV5-6 and TRBJ2-6; D is uncertain. Trimming removed 2 bases at V and 0 bases at J, with 9 bases between. From germline, CDR1 is SGHDT and CDR2 YYEEEE. The CDR3 runs to 16 residues. The CDR3 DNA follows: TGTGCCAGCAGCTTCGGGCCGAGCTCTGGGGCCAACGTCCTGACTTTC. Protein product: CASSFGPSSGANVLTF.

A few counts support this clonotype. This chain links TRBV12-3 or TRBV12-4 with TRBJ2-5; 11 bases are shared with TRBD2. The CDR3 has 16 amino acids. V was pared by 2 bases and J by 1 base, with 3 bases of the junction left unmatched. CDR3 region: CASSLLAGGPQETQYF. For the CDR3, the DNA is TGTGCCAGCAGTTTATTAGCGGGAGGGCCCCAAGAGACCCAGTACTTC.

This clonotype has a handful of counts. The J gene is TRBJ2-5, the V gene TRBV24-1; 9 bases are a match to TRBD2. CDR3 length: 17 residues. V shed 9 bases and J 4 bases; nucleotides not matched to a gene: 17. In germline, CDR1 is KGHDR, CDR2 SFDVKD. The CDR3 DNA is TGTGCCACCGCCCCGAGCGGGGGGCCAACGTTTGGAGAGACCCAGTACTTC. Protein sequence: CATAPSGGPTFGETQYF.

The V and J genes are TRBV18 and TRBJ2-1; 9 bases line up with TRBD1. The DNA end favors TRBJ2-7, so the J call may be wrong. The V gene's germline CDR1 is KGHSH and CDR2 LQKENI. The CDR3 spans 12 residues. The CDR3 bases are TGTGCCAGCGTCGACAGGGGGAATGAGCAGTACTTC. It encodes CASVDRGNEQYF.

The chain is built from TRBV20-1 and TRBJ2-7, with 11 bases aligning to TRBD2. The CDR3 consists of 14 residues. CDR1 DFQATT and CDR2 SNEGSKA come from the germline V gene (reference sequence). V trimming: 2 bases; J trimming: 7 bases; junction bases outside the gene matches: 7. CDR3 residues: CSARTSGRANEQYF. CDR3 coding DNA: TGCAGTGCTAGAACTAGCGGGAGAGCCAATGAGCAGTACTTC.

This clonotype has only a few counts. This chain uses TRBV5-5 with TRBJ1-1; D is perhaps TRBD1 (5 bases). CDR1 and CDR2 (germline): SGHKS, YYEKEE (reference sequence). V lost 1 base to trimming and J lost 8 bases, with 12 bases between them. The CDR3 has 13 amino acids. The chain's CDR3 is CASSLFTQGEAFF. The CDR3 DNA is TGTGCCAGCAGCTTGTTTACCCAGGGCGAAGCTTTCTTT. Variable domain in full (rest from reference TRBV5-5 and TRBJ1-1): DAGVTQSPTHLIKTRGQQVTLRCSPISGHKSVSWYQQVLGQGPQFIFQYYEKEERGRGNFPDRFSARQFPNYSSELNVNALLLGDSALYLCASSLFTQGEAFFGQGTRLTVV.

This clonotype occurred many times. The chain carries TRBV18 and TRBJ1-2, with TRBD1 as a possible D gene (5 bases). This CDR3 has 13 amino acids. Germline V lookup: CDR1 KGHSH, CDR2 LQKENI. V was clipped by 3 bases and J by 5 bases, with 10 bases between them. This CDR3 is CASSPQDRYGYTF. The CDR3 DNA reads as TGTGCCAGCTCACCCCAAGACAGATATGGCTACACCTTC.

This clonotype showed up just a few times. CDR3 DNA: TGCAGCGTTGAAGGACGGGTTCTGGAGACCCAGTACTTC. Its translation is CSVEGRVLETQYF. The rearrangement uses TRBV29-1 and TRBJ2-5; no reliable D call. The CDR3 totals 13 residues. The germline gives CDR1 SQVTM, CDR2 ANQGSEA. Deletions cut 1 base from V and 5 bases from J, with 11 bases between. Based on the CDR3 plus reference TRBV29-1 and TRBJ2-5, the full variable domain is SAVISQKPSRDICQRGTSLTIQCQVDSQVTMMFWYRQQPGQSLTLIATANQGSEATYESGFVIDKFPISRPNLTFSTLTVSNMSPEDSSIYLCSVEGRVLETQYFGPGTRLLVL.

The genes are TRBV12-3 or TRBV12-4 and TRBJ1-1; TRBD1 is a possible D gene (6 bases). The V end was cut by 5 bases, the J end by 6 bases, with 10 bases between. The CDR3 totals 12 residues. The CDR3 DNA sequence: TGTGCCAGCAGTACAGGGCTTCCTGAAGCTTTCTTT. Protein sequence: CASSTGLPEAFF.

This clonotype was seen more than once but under ten times. The V call is TRBV7-2, the J call TRBJ2-3; TRBD2 is a possible D gene (5 bases). The CDR3 is 14 residues long. Trimming removed 5 bases at V and 1 base at J, with 10 bases between. The germline CDR1 and CDR2 sequences are SGHTA and FQGNSA. The CDR3 DNA follows: TGTGCCAGCAGCCTTAGCGTGCGCACAGATACGCAGTATTTT. Protein: CASSLSVRTDTQYF.